Following are 10 T cell receptor beta chains from one sample sequenced in a study of Ad26.COV2.S vaccination and SARS-CoV-2 variants. Profiled with immunoSEQ multiplex PCR; TCRdb holds only in-frame clones, not every one. The sample lists approximately 350,000 clones; roughly 87% were seen once. Treatment meaning: roughly 19 received Ad26.COV2.S at low or high dose, single or two shots; about 5 received placebo; per-sample allocation not given. Repertoires come from day 63 after the first vaccine or placebo injection. This material consisted of peripheral blood, taken in a trial of Ad26.COV2.S vaccine versus placebo. Receptor source: a person between 18 and 60 years old who received the Ad26.COV2.S COVID-19 vaccine or a placebo.

The CDR3 protein is CASKKNTEAFF. In DNA, the CDR3 is TGTGCCAGTAAGAAGAACACTGAAGCTTTCTTT. The chain combines TRBV19 with TRBJ1-1; no clear D. V lost 7 bases and J lost 1, with 4 bases in between. There are 11 residues in the CDR3. Germline V gene sequence: CDR1 LNHDA, CDR2 SQIVND (reference sequence).

This clone was found once. The chain joins TRBV5-1 to TRBJ1-3; 8 nucleotides agree with TRBD1. V gave up 3 bases and J gave up 0 bases; unmatched junction bases: 5. The CDR3 is 16 amino acids. CDR1 is SGHRS, CDR2 YFSETQ, per germline. CDR3 residues: CASSSTGAFSGNTIYF. In DNA, the CDR3 is TGCGCCAGCAGCTCGACAGGGGCTTTCTCTGGAAACACCATATATTTT.

In its sample, this clone was seen a few times. J is TRBJ1-1 and V is TRBV4-1, with a weak D call TRBD1 (5 bases). The germline CDR1 and CDR2 sequences are MGHRA and YSYEKL. This CDR3 is 16 amino acids long. Trimming stripped 3 bases from V and 5 bases from J, with 19 bases between. The chain's CDR3 is CASSQIRDAVGTEAFF. DNA of the CDR3: TGCGCCAGCAGCCAGATCCGGGACGCCGTAGGGACTGAAGCTTTCTTT.

The chain is built from TRBV29-1 and TRBJ2-1; D is possibly TRBD1 (6 bases). Germline V gives CDR1 SQVTM, CDR2 ANQGSEA. The CDR3 is 14 amino acids. The V end was cut by 4 bases, the J end by 9 bases, with 19 bases between. The CDR3 reads CSVAPRQGNGEQFF. The DNA for the CDR3 is TGCAGCGTTGCTCCCCGGCAGGGGAACGGTGAGCAGTTCTTC.

The chain combines TRBV7-3 with TRBJ1-2; D remains unclear. The germline gives CDR1 SGHTA, CDR2 FQGTGA. Between the trimmed V and J ends, which lost 1 base and 7 bases, there was a span of 13 bases. This CDR3 contains 14 residues. CDR3 residues: CASSLSTGVGGYTF. CDR3 coding DNA: TGTGCCAGCAGCTTAAGTACTGGGGTGGGTGGCTACACCTTC.

The CDR3 DNA sequence: TGCGCCAGCAGTCCCTATAGGACAGGATTAGACTACACCTTC. Translation: CASSPYRTGLDYTF. This chain uses TRBV5-1 with TRBJ1-2; 7 positions match TRBD1. With V trimmed by 5 bases and J by 10 bases, 14 bases remained unmatched. The CDR3 is 14 residues long. The germline V gene encodes CDR1 SGHRS and CDR2 YFSETQ.

The chain links TRBV19 to TRBJ1-5; D is perhaps TRBD1 (6 bases). The germline gives CDR1 LNHDA, CDR2 SQIVND (reference sequence). V gave up 6 bases and J gave up 5 bases, with 17 bases separating them. This CDR3 region has 15 residues. The DNA of the CDR3 is TGTGCCAGTAGCCTTCTTAGGGGGATCGATCAGCCCCAGCATTTT. Encoded protein: CASSLLRGIDQPQHF. Using reference TRBV19 and TRBJ1-5 for the parts outside the CDR3, the full variable domain is DGGITQSPKYLFRKEGQNVTLSCEQNLNHDAMYWYRQDPGQGLRLIYYSQIVNDFQKGDIAEGYSVSREKKESFPLTVTSAQKNPTAFYLCASSLLRGIDQPQHFGDGTRLSIL.

The V and J genes are TRBV7-2 and TRBJ2-5; 14 bases are shared with TRBD2. With 5 bases clipped from V and 5 bases from J, the junction kept 16 bases outside the gene matches. CDR1 is SGHTA, CDR2 FQGNSA, per germline. CDR3 size: 19 residues. Written as DNA, the CDR3 is TGTGCCAGCAGCCACCCGGGGACTAGCGGGGGCACCCTCCGGGAGACCCAGTACTTC. It codes for CASSHPGTSGGTLRETQYF.

This clone appeared a few times. J is TRBJ1-3 and V is TRBV12-5; D is uncertain. This CDR3 is 15 amino acids long. The V end was cut by 3 bases, the J end by 0 bases, with 9 bases between. In germline, CDR1 is LGHNT, CDR2 FRNRAP. The CDR3 nucleotides are TGTGCTAGTGGTTTAGGGATCCACTCTGGAAACACCATATATTTT. Translated: CASGLGIHSGNTIYF.

The gene calls are TRBV5-1 and TRBJ2-5; D assignment may be TRBD1 or TRBD2 (5 bases each). The CDR3 covers 15 residues. With 4 bases removed from V and 1 base from J, the gap between germline ends came to 14 bases. Per germline, CDR1 SGHRS and CDR2 YFSETQ. CDR3 loop: CASSTRDGAQETQYF. The CDR3 nucleotides read TGCGCCAGCAGCACCAGGGACGGAGCCCAAGAGACCCAGTACTTC.